The sequence of this T cell receptor beta chain was determined in a study of cytomegalovirus exposure and HLA in healthy donors. There are 16 residues in the CDR3. TCRdb's table, derived via immunoSEQ multiplex PCR, lists solely in-frame clones and lacks some. The table records about 65,000 clones, 94% of them present only once. The sample comprised PBMCs. The TCR comes from a man aged 18-30 years in good health and CMV-seropositive. This chain joins TRBV21-1 and TRBJ2-7; the table assigns TRBD2, which was not confirmed against the DNA. TRBV21-1 counts as a pseudogene. CDR3 DNA: TGTGCCAGCAGCAAAATCCTCTACGCGGGGTTCTACGAGCAGTACTTC. Its translation is CASSKILYAGFYEQYF.